This T cell receptor (beta chain) was sequenced during a study of vaccination and CD4 T cells after COVID-19. Study information: The peptides that stimulated the cells were overlapping spike peptides from SARS-CoV-2, HCoV-NL63, HCoV-OC43 and HCoV-229E.

Time point meaning: late sampling 161 to 241 days after vaccination in a few convalescent patients. The treatment here: roughly nine-day PBMC culture with coronavirus spike peptide pools or control peptides (ViraFEST assay). Under the ViraFEST approach, antigen-specific T cells were expanded with peptide pools and TCRs subsequently sequenced. Cultures of PBMCs, a few million per well, were set up with 7.5 to 10 IU/ml IL-2 and 10 ug/ml peptide pools. Note on this clonotype: Its specificity is not known.

Regarding the study as a whole: For convalescent patients, 304 of the 307 vaccine-specific clones analyzed were classified as spike mono-reactive.

With the Oncomine TCR Beta short-read assay, DNA from cultured CD4+ T cells was sequenced. TCRdb analysed the PCR reads with MiXCR anew, one entry per CDR3 protein. The table has 20,000 to 25,000 distinct CDR3 sequences, around 33% seen once. The CDR3 loop spans 14 amino acids. The germline V and J ends were trimmed by 2 bases and 4 bases, with 11 bases remaining between them. The V gene's germline CDR1 is WNHNN and CDR2 SYGVQD (reference sequence). The receptor comes from a human donor who had recovered from COVID-19. The chain combines TRBV10-1 with TRBJ2-5; unclear D gene. The sequencing here drew on CD4+ T cells from blood, cultured in vitro, taken about 7 months after SARS-CoV-2 vaccination. The CDR3 coding sequence is TGCGCCAGCAGTGAGGCGTCCCGACGAGAGACCCAGTACTTC. Protein product: CASSEASRRETQYF.